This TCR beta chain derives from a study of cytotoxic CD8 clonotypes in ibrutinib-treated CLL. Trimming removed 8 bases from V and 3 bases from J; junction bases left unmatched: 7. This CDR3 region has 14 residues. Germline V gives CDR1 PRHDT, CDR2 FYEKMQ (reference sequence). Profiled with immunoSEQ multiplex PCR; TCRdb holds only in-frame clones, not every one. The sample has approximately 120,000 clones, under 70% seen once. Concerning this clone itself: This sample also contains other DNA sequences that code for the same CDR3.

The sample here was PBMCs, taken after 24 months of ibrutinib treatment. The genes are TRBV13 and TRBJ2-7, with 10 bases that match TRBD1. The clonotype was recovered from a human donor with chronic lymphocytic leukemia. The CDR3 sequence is CASRPGQGNYEQYF. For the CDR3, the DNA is TGTGCCAGCCGACCGGGACAGGGGAACTACGAGCAGTACTTC.